The 26 T cell receptor beta chains listed next were all sequenced from one sample in a study of T cells in Graves' hyperthyroidism and ophthalmopathy. TCR beta CDR3 regions were amplified from RNA. HTBI primers were employed in a first-round RT-PCR of the TCR CDR3. One entry per CDR3 protein, called by TCRdb with MiXCR from the multiplex PCR reads. The table records 500,000 to 750,000 distinct CDR3 sequences, more than 45% of them present only once. Source material: peripheral blood or thyroid tissue (not recorded which). Receptors were obtained from a woman aged 18-29 years with Graves' hyperthyroidism.

The gene calls are TRBV29-1 and TRBJ2-6, with TRBD2 as a possible D gene (5 bases). CDR3 length: 14 residues. Germline V gene lookup returns CDR1 SQVTM and CDR2 ANQGSEA. For the CDR3, the DNA is TGCAGTGAAGCAGGAGGCTCTGGGGCCAACGTCCTGACTTTC. Amino acid sequence: CSEAGGSGANVLTF.

Notes on this clonotype: At one of its ends the junction is not consistent with the germline gene, which may arise from a read error. The V and J genes are TRBV19 and TRBJ2-7; no clear D. The germline V gene encodes CDR1 LNHDA and CDR2 SQIVND (reference sequence). The CDR3 consists of 11 residues. The CDR3: CAGSHSYEQYF. CDR3 DNA: TGTGCCGGTAGTCACTCCTACGAGCAGTACTTC.

This clonotype was seen many times. For the CDR3, the DNA is TGTGCCAGCAGCTTAGGGGACGGGGGAGCTTTCTTT. Its translation: CASSLGDGGAFF. The V call is TRBV7-9, the J call TRBJ1-1; D might be TRBD1 (5 bases). Trimming cost V 1 base and J 10 bases, with 10 bases left between them. CDR1 is SEHNR, CDR2 FQNEAQ, per germline (reference sequence). This CDR3 spans 12 amino acids.

Ten or more counts support this clonotype. The chain is built from TRBV20-1 and TRBJ1-6; TRBD1 aligns across 11 bases. This CDR3 region has 16 residues. Germline V CDR1 and CDR2: DFQATT, SNEGSKA (reference sequence). V shed 0 bases, J shed 9 bases, and the junction held 7 bases outside the gene matches. The CDR3 here is CSARDVGTGGSSPLHF. CDR3 bases: TGCAGTGCTAGAGATGTCGGGACAGGGGGTAGTTCACCCCTCCACTTT.

Details on this clonotype: A much larger clone differs by one base, so this may be a read error. V is TRBV5-1 and J is TRBJ2-5; 11 positions agree with TRBD1. Per germline, CDR1 SGHRS and CDR2 YFSETQ. Losses at the gene ends were 4 bases for V and 5 bases for J; bases not matched to a gene: 7. The CDR3 extends over 15 amino acids. CDR3 sequence reads: CASSGRTGGAETQYF. The CDR3 DNA is TGCGCCAGCAGCGGGAGGACAGGGGGCGCGGAGACCCAGTACTTC.

The CDR3 DNA reads TGCAGCGTTGACCCTAGGGGAGGGCAGCCCCAGCATTTT. It yields the protein CSVDPRGGQPQHF. The chain is built from TRBV29-1 and TRBJ1-5; D possibly corresponds to TRBD1 (5 bases). The CDR3 has 13 amino acids. Trimming cost V 3 bases and J 7 bases, with 13 bases left between them. Looked up from germline, CDR1 is SQVTM and CDR2 is ANQGSEA.

This chain links TRBV25-1 with TRBJ2-7, with 9 bases identical to TRBD2. The CDR3 spans 14 residues. Germline loops: CDR1 MGHDK, CDR2 SYGVNS. The trim removed 2 bases at V and 4 bases at J, leaving 3 bases unmatched. The CDR3: CASSEGTSRYEQYF. The DNA of the CDR3 is TGTGCCAGCAGTGAAGGGACTAGCCGGTACGAGCAGTACTTC.

This clonotype was recorded at least ten times. J is TRBJ2-1 and V is TRBV7-9, with D possibly being TRBD2 (6 bases). CDR1 SEHNR and CDR2 FQNEAQ come from the germline V gene (reference sequence). There are 14 residues in the CDR3. Deletions cut 7 bases from V and 6 bases from J, with 16 bases between. The CDR3 DNA follows: TGTGCCAGCAAGCGAACCGGGACTTCCAATGAGCAGTTCTTC. Protein sequence: CASKRTGTSNEQFF.

This clonotype was observed at least ten times. The chain links TRBV5-8 to TRBJ2-6, with TRBD2 matching 10 bases. This CDR3 region has 19 residues. V lost 4 bases, J lost 0 bases, and 10 bases stayed unmatched. CDR1 is SGHTS, CDR2 YDEGEE, per germline. CDR3 sequence (DNA): TGTGCCAGCAGCCAACCCGGACTAGCGGACATCTCTGGGGCCAACGTCCTGACTTTC. This codes for CASSQPGLADISGANVLTF. Based on the CDR3 plus reference TRBV5-8 and TRBJ2-6, the full variable domain is EAGVTQSPTHLIKTRGQQATLRCSPISGHTSVYWYQQALGLGLQFLLWYDEGEERNRGNFPPRFSGRQFPNYSSELNVNALELEDSALYLCASSQPGLADISGANVLTFGAGSRLTVL.

Ten or more counts support this clonotype. The rearrangement joins TRBV5-1 to TRBJ2-7; D is possibly TRBD1 or TRBD2 (5 bases each). CDR1 SGHRS and CDR2 YFSETQ come from the germline V gene. The germline V and J ends were trimmed by 4 bases and 5 bases, with 10 bases remaining between them. This CDR3 region has 12 residues. The CDR3: CASSGTANEQYF. In nucleotides, the CDR3 is TGCGCCAGCAGCGGGACGGCGAACGAGCAGTACTTC.

At least ten counts were recorded for this clonotype. The V gene is TRBV4-2, the J gene TRBJ1-2, with D possibly TRBD1 on 5 matching bases. V was shortened by 0 bases and J by 8 bases, with 10 bases between the two germline ends. CDR3 size: 13 residues. The V gene's germline CDR1 is LGHNA and CDR2 YNFKEQ. Here the CDR3 DNA reads TGTGCCAGCAGCCAAGATCCCAGGGACGGCTACACCTTC. Protein product: CASSQDPRDGYTF.

The rearrangement joins TRBV6-4 to TRBJ2-2, with D perhaps matching TRBD1 or TRBD2 (5 bases each). V shed 3 bases and J shed 3 bases, with 14 bases lying between them. The CDR3 runs to 16 residues. Germline CDR1 and CDR2: MRHNA and SNTAGT. CDR3 region: CASSDGGRGDTGELFF. CDR3 nucleotide sequence: TGTGCCAGCAGTGATGGGGGAAGGGGAGACACCGGGGAGCTGTTTTTT.

This clonotype was counted at least ten times. This chain links TRBV12-3 or TRBV12-4 with TRBJ1-2, with unresolved D. Between the trimmed V and J ends, which lost 5 bases and 0 bases, there was a span of 13 bases. The CDR3 extends over 15 amino acids. CDR3 in amino acids: CASSLRTVPNYGYTF. The CDR3 nucleotides read TGTGCCAGCAGTCTAAGGACGGTGCCTAACTATGGCTACACCTTC.

This chain links TRBV6-2 or TRBV6-3 with TRBJ2-5, with 12 nucleotides matching TRBD2. Per the germline V gene, CDR1 is MNHEY and CDR2 is SVGEGT. V dropped 10 bases and J dropped 2; count of bases not matched to a gene: 8. CDR3 size: 15 residues. CDR3 in DNA: TGTGCCATCGGTTACCTAGCGGGAGGGCAAGAGACCCAGTACTTC. It is translated as CAIGYLAGGQETQYF.

The J gene is TRBJ2-2, the V gene TRBV7-9; 12 bases fit TRBD2. The V segment lost 2 bases and the J segment 2 bases; nucleotides outside the gene matches: 6. Germline assignment: CDR1 SEHNR and CDR2 FQNEAQ (reference sequence). This CDR3 region has 18 residues. The CDR3 protein is CASSLPTSGRANTGELFF. CDR3 DNA sequence: TGTGCCAGCAGCTTACCGACTAGCGGGAGAGCCAACACCGGGGAGCTGTTTTTT. Full variable domain (missing parts from reference TRBV7-9 and TRBJ2-2): DTGVSQNPRHKITKRGQNVTFRCDPISEHNRLYWYRQTLGQGPEFLTYFQNEAQLEKSRLLSDRFSAERPKGSFSTLEIQRTEQGDSAMYLCASSLPTSGRANTGELFFGEGSRLTVL.

The sample holds one count of this clonotype. The J gene is TRBJ2-7, the V gene TRBV20-1, with D tentatively TRBD1 or TRBD2 (7 bases each). This CDR3 is built from 14 residues. Trimming took off 6 bases at V and 5 bases at J, with 20 bases between the two ends. The V gene's germline CDR1 is DFQATT and CDR2 SNEGSKA (reference sequence). CDR3 nucleotide sequence: TGCAGTGCGGATAGACAGGGAGGGCGGAACGAGCAGTACTTC. Translating gives CSADRQGGRNEQYF.

The sample holds a few counts of this clonotype. This rearrangement joins TRBV24-1 to TRBJ2-4; 8 bases line up with TRBD2. J was trimmed by 5 bases and V by 3 bases; bases with no gene match: 11. Germline lookup yields CDR1 KGHDR and CDR2 SFDVKD. The CDR3 sequence is 17 residues long. This chain's CDR3 is CATSDNRGGFEENIQYF. The CDR3 DNA reads TGTGCCACCAGTGATAACCGGGGGGGGTTCGAGGAAAACATTCAGTACTTC.

The genes are TRBV7-6 and TRBJ2-7; TRBD2 agrees at 8 bases. Losses at the gene ends were 11 bases for V and 2 bases for J; bases not matched to a gene: 8. Germline assignment: CDR1 SGHVS and CDR2 FNYEAQ. The CDR3 totals 13 residues. The CDR3 spells CAWGGRPPYEQYF. In nucleotides, the CDR3 is TGTGCCTGGGGCGGGAGGCCCCCCTACGAGCAGTACTTC.

The rearrangement uses TRBV29-1 and TRBJ1-5, with D tentatively TRBD1 (5 bases). Germline CDR1 and CDR2: SQVTM and ANQGSEA. The CDR3 length is 14 residues. V lost 3 bases to trimming and J lost 11 bases, with 20 bases between them. The DNA for the CDR3 is TGCAGCGTTGACGGGGGGGACGATCAAGAGACCCAGCATTTT. Its translation is CSVDGGDDQETQHF. Variable domain in full (rest from reference TRBV29-1 and TRBJ1-5): SAVISQKPSRDICQRGTSLTIQCQVDSQVTMMFWYRQQPGQSLTLIATANQGSEATYESGFVIDKFPISRPNLTFSTLTVSNMSPEDSSIYLCSVDGGDDQETQHFGDGTRLSIL.

The chain employs TRBV20-1 and TRBJ1-1; a weak D match, TRBD1 (5 bases). CDR1 is DFQATT, CDR2 SNEGSKA, per germline (reference sequence). The CDR3 runs 12 residues. V lost 7 bases and J lost 0, with 9 bases in between. This CDR3 reads CSGGILNTEAFF. CDR3 nucleotide sequence: TGCAGTGGGGGGATCTTGAACACTGAAGCTTTCTTT.

The sample holds a few counts of this clonotype. The chain joins TRBV6-6 to TRBJ2-7; 7 nucleotides match TRBD1. After removal of 5 bases from V and 1 base from J, the junction contained 14 bases not matched to a gene. The CDR3 has 17 residues. Germline CDR1 reads MNHNY; CDR2 reads SVGAGI (reference sequence). The CDR3 protein is CASSPKLLPGQSYEQYF. In DNA form, the CDR3 reads TGTGCCAGCAGTCCAAAACTACTACCGGGACAGTCCTACGAGCAGTACTTC.

This clonotype was picked up a small number of times. The chain is built from TRBV4-3 and TRBJ2-7; D is perhaps TRBD1 (6 bases). Trimming removed 1 base from V and 5 bases from J, with 18 bases in between. Looked up from germline, CDR1 is LGHNA and CDR2 is YSLEER. This CDR3 region has 16 residues. The CDR3 coding sequence is TGCGCCAGCAGCCAAGTTCGGGCAGGGGTTTACGACGAGCAGTACTTC. Translating it yields CASSQVRAGVYDEQYF.

This clonotype was recorded at least ten times. The genes are TRBV20-1 and TRBJ2-6; no clear D gene. The CDR3 has 14 amino acids. V was pared by 1 base and J by 0 bases, with 4 bases between. Germline CDR1 reads DFQATT; CDR2 reads SNEGSKA (reference sequence). The CDR3 nucleotides are TGCAGTGCTAGAGCGGGCTCTGGGGCCAACGTCCTGACTTTC. Residues: CSARAGSGANVLTF.

This clonotype was seen repeatedly, ten times or more. The V call is TRBV7-9, the J call TRBJ2-6; D gene unclear. The V end was cut by 3 bases, the J end by 2 bases, with 8 bases between. The CDR3 is 15 amino acids. The germline V gene has CDR1 SEHNR and CDR2 FQNEAQ (reference sequence). The CDR3 is CASSFGGAGANVLTF. The CDR3, as DNA: TGTGCCAGCAGCTTCGGTGGGGCTGGGGCCAACGTCCTGACTTTC.

In the case of this clonotype: This may stem from a read error, because a much larger clone lies one nucleotide away. This chain links TRBV19 with TRBJ2-7, with D possibly being TRBD2 (5 bases). The ends were cut back, 1 base at V and 7 bases at J, with 17 bases in the middle. The CDR3 covers 15 residues. Germline V CDR1 and CDR2: LNHDA, SQIVND (reference sequence). Here the CDR3 DNA reads TGTGCCAGTAGTATAGGTGGGAGTCCCTACAATGAGCAGTACTTC. Translating gives CASSIGGSPYNEQYF.

This clonotype was counted ten times or more. The chain carries TRBV9 and TRBJ2-5; TRBD1 is a possible D gene (6 bases). The CDR3 is made up of 15 amino acids. V lost 1 base and J 2 bases, leaving 12 bases between the germline ends. Per germline, CDR1 SGDLS and CDR2 YYNGEE. The CDR3 bases are TGTGCCAGCAGCGTATTAGGGGGAGCGCAAGAGACCCAGTACTTC. Translating it yields CASSVLGGAQETQYF.